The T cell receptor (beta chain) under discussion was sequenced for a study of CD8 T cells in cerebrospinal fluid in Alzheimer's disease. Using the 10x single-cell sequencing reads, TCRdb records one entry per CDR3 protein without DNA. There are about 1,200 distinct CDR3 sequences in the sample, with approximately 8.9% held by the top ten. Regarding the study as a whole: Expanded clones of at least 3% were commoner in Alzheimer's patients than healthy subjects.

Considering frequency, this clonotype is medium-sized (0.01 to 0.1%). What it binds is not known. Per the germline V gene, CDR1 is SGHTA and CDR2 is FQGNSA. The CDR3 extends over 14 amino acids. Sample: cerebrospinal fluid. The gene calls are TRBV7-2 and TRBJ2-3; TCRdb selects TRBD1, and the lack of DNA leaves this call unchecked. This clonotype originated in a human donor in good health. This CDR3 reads CASSRQGIRDTQYF.